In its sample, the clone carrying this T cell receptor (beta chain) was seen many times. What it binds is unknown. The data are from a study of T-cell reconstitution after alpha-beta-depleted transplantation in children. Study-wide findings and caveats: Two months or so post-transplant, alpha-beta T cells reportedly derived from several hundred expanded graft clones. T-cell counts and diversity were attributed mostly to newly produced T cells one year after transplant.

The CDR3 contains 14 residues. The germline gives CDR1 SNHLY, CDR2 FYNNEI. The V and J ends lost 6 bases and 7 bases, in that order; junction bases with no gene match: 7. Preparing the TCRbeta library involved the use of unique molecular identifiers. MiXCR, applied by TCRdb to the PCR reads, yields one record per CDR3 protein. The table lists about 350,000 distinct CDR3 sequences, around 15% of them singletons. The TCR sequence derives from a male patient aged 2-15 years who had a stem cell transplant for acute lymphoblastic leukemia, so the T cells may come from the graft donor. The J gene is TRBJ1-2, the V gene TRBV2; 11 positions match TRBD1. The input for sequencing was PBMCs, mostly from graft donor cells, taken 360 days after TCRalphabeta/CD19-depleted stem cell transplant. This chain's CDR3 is CASRGQGAQAGYTF. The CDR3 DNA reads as TGTGCCAGCAGAGGACAGGGGGCGCAGGCTGGCTACACCTTC.